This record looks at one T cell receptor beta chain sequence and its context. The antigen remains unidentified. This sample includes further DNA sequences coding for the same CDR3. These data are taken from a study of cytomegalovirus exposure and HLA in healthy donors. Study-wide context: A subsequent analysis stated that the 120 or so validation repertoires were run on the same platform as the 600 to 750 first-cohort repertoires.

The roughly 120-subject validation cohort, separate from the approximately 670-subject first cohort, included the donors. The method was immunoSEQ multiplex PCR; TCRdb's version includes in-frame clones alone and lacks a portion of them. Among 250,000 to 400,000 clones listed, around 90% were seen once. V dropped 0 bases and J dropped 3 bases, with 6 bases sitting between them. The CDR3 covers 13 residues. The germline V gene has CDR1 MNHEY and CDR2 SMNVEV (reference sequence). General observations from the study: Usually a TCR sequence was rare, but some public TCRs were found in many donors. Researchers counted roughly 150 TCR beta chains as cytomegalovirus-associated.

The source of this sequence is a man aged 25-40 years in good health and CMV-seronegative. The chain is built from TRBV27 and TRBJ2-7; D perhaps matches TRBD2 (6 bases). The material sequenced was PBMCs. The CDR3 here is CASSLSGGYEQYF. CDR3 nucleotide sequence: TGTGCCAGCAGTTTATCGGGAGGCTACGAGCAGTACTTC.